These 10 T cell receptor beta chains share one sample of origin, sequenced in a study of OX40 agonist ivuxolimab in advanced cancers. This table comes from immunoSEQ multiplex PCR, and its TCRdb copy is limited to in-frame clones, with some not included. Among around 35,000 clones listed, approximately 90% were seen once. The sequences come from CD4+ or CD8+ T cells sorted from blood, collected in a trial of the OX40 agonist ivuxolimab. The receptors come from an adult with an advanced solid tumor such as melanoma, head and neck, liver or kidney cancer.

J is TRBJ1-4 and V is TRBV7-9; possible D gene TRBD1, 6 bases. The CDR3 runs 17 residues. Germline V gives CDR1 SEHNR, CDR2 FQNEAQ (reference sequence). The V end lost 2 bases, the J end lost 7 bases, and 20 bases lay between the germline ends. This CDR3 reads CASSLFAGAGESEKLFF. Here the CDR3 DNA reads TGTGCCAGCAGCTTATTCGCAGGGGCAGGTGAAAGTGAAAAACTGTTTTTT.

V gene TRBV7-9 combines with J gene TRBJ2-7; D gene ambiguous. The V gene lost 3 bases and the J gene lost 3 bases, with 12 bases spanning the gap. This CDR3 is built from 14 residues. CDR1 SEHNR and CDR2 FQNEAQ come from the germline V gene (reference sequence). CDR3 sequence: CASSFITRVYEQYF. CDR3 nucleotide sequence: TGTGCCAGCAGCTTCATAACGCGAGTCTACGAGCAGTACTTC.

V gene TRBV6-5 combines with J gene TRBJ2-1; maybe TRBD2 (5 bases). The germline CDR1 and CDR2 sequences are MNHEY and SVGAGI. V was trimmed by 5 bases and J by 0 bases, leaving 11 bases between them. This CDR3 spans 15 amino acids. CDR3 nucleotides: TGTGCCAGCAGTGCTAGCCAGAGCTCCTACAATGAGCAGTTCTTC. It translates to CASSASQSSYNEQFF.

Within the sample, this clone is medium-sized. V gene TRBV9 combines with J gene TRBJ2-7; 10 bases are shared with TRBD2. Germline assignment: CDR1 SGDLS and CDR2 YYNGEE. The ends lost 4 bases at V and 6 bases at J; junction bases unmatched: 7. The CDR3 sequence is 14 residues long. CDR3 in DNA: TGTGCCAGCAGCCCTACTAGCGGGATGGGCGAGCAGTACTTC. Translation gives CASSPTSGMGEQYF. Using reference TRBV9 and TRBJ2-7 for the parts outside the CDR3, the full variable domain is DSGVTQTPKHLITATGQRVTLRCSPRSGDLSVYWYQQSLDQGLQFLIQYYNGEERAKGNILERFSAQQFPDLHSELNLSSLELGDSALYFCASSPTSGMGEQYFGPGTRLTVT.

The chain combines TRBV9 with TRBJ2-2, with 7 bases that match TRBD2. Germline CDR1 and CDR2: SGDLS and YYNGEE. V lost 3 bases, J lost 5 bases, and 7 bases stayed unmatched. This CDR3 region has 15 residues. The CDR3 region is CASSADSSGTGELFF. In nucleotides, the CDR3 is TGTGCCAGCAGCGCGGACTCTAGCGGAACCGGGGAGCTGTTTTTT.

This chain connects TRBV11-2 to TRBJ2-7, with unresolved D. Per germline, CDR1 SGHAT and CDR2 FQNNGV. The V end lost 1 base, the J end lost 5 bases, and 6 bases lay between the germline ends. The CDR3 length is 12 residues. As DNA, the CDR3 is TGTGCCAGCAGCTTAGGAAAGAACGAGCAGTACTTC. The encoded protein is CASSLGKNEQYF. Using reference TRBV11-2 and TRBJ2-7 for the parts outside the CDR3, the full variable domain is EAGVAQSPRYKIIEKRQSVAFWCNPISGHATLYWYQQILGQGPKLLIQFQNNGVVDDSQLPKDRFSAERLKGVDSTLKIQPAKLEDSAVYLCASSLGKNEQYFGPGTRLTVT.

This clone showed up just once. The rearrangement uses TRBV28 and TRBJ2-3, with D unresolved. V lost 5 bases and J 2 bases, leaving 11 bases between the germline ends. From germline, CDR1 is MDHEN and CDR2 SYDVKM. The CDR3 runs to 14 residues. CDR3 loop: CASSKGIITDTQYF. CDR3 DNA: TGTGCCAGCAGTAAAGGAATCATCACAGATACGCAGTATTTT. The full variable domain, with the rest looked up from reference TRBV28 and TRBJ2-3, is DVKVTQSSRYLVKRTGEKVFLECVQDMDHENMFWYRQDPGLGLRLIYFSYDVKMKEKGDIPEGYSVSREKKERFSLILESASTNQTSMYLCASSKGIITDTQYFGPGTRLTVL.

CDR3 DNA: TGTGCCAGCAGTGACGGCCTCGGAAAACTGTTTTTT. Translation gives CASSDGLGKLFF. This sequence joins TRBV6-6 and TRBJ1-4, with no clear D. The V gene lost 5 bases and the J gene lost 10 bases, with 11 bases spanning the gap. The CDR3 consists of 12 residues. Germline CDR1 is MNHNY and CDR2 is SVGAGI (reference sequence).

CDR3 in DNA: TGTGCCAGTAGTACCGGACTAGCGGAATACAATGAGCAGTTCTTC. Translating gives CASSTGLAEYNEQFF. This chain joins TRBV19 and TRBJ2-1; 10 nucleotides agree with TRBD2. Unmatched junction bases numbered 4, after V lost 4 bases and J lost 4 bases. The V gene's germline CDR1 is LNHDA and CDR2 SQIVND (reference sequence). CDR3 size: 15 residues.

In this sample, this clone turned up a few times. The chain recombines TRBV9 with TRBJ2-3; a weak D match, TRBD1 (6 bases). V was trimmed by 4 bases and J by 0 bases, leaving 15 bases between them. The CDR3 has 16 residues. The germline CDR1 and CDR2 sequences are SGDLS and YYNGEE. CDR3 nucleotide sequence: TGTGCCAGCAGCCCAGGGGCAGGAACTAGCACAGATACGCAGTATTTT. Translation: CASSPGAGTSTDTQYF.